This T cell receptor beta chain is from a study of T cell changes during pregnancy in multiple sclerosis. Repertoires were generated with immunoSEQ multiplex PCR, while TCRdb's copy carries only in-frame clones and drops some. This repertoire shows roughly 30,000 clones, 85% to 90% found once; its top ten account for over 9.5%. Sequenced here: CD8+ T cells from peripheral blood mononuclear cells, sampled in the second trimester of pregnancy. This TCR derives from a female donor with multiple sclerosis, enrolled in a pregnancy study.

CDR3 in DNA: TGTGCCAGCGTCAGGACTGAAGCTTTCTTT. This gives the protein CASVRTEAFF. The genes are TRBV2 and TRBJ1-1; D is uncertain. With 8 bases removed from V and 5 bases from J, the gap between germline ends came to 6 bases. Germline assignment: CDR1 SNHLY and CDR2 FYNNEI. The CDR3 has 10 residues.